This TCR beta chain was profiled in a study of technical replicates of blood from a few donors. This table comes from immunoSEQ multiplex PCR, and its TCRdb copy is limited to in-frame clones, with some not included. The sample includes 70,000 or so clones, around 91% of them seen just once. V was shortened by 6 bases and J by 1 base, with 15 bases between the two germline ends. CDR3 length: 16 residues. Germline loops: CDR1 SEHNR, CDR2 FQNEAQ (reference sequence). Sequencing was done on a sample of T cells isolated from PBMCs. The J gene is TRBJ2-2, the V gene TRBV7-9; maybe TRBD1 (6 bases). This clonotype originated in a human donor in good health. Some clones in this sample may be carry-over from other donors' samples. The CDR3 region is CASSWTRDKNTGELFF. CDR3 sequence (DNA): TGTGCCAGCAGTTGGACCCGGGACAAGAACACCGGGGAGCTGTTTTTT.